This TCR beta chain was sequenced during a study of blood T cell repertoires in COVID-19. Study overall: Some COVID-19 samples were acute and others convalescent; all came from the United States, Italy and Spain.

Those enrolled in Seattle joined during active infection and were followed longitudinally afterward. Some clones are missing from TCRdb's copy, which holds only in-frame ones; the method was immunoSEQ multiplex PCR. The sample includes about 100,000 clones, 80% to 90% of them seen just once. Germline V CDR1 and CDR2: SGHDT, YYEEEE. The CDR3 spans 15 residues. Trimming removed 2 bases at V and 5 bases at J, with 14 bases between. This rearrangement joins TRBV5-6 to TRBJ1-5; possibly TRBD1 for D (6 bases). This receptor was obtained from a human donor with COVID-19, enrolled during active disease. The donor label of this sample is uncertain. Material for sequencing was peripheral blood. CDR3 DNA sequence: TGTGCCAGCAGCTTAAACAGGGTGTTTTATCAGCCCCAGCATTTT. It encodes CASSLNRVFYQPQHF.